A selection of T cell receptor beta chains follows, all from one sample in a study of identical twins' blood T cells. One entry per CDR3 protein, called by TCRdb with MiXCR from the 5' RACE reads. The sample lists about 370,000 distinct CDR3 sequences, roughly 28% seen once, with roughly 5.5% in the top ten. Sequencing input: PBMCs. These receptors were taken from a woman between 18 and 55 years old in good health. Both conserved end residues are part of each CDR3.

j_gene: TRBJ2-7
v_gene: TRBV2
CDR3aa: CASSDGRTYEQYF

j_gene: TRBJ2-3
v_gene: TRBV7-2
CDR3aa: CASSLERFGTGFVDTQYF

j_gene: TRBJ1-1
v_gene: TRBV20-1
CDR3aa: CSARDSRKGGNTEAFF

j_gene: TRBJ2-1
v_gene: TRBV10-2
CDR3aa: CATLGGGLNEQFF

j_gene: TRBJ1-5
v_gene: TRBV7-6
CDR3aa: CASSLAGRSQPQHF

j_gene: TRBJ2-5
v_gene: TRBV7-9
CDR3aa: CASSPRQLQETQYF

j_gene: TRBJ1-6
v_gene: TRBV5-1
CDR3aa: CASSYNRRSSYNSPLHF

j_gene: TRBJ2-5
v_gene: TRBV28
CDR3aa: CASSQMGEETQYF

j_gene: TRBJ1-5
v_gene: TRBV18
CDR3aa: CASSPFTAGFNQPQHF

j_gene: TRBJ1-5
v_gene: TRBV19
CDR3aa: CASSQGGSNQPQHF

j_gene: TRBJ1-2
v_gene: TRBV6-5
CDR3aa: CASSYRGFKGYTF

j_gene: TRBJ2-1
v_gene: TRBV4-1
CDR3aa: CASSQESEQFF

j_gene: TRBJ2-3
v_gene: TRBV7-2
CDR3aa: CASSLSGAGSTQYF

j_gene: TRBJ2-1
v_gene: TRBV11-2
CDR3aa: CASSSRLAGGPYEQFF

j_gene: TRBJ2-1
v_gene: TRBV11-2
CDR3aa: CASSSDRSYNEQFF

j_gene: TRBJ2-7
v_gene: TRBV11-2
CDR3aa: CASSLTAGSYEQYF

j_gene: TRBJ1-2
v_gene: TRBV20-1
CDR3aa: CSATDSYGYTF

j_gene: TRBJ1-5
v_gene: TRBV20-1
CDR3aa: CSAIGRRISNQPQHF

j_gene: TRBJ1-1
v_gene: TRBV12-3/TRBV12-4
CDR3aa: CASQPGGLQREAFF

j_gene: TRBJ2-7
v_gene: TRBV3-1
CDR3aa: CASSLRDSPKEQYF

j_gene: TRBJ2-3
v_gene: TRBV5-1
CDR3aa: CASSLEGGLDTLYF

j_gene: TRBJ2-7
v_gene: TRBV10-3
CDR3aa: CAISNGRLEQYF

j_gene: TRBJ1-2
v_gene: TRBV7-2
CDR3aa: CASSSGPSNYGHTF

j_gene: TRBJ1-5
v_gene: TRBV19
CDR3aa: CASRSSPQPQHF

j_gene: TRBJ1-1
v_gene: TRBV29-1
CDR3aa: CSVGGAGNTEAFF

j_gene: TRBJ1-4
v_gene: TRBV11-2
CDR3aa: CASSPRQGTNEKLFF

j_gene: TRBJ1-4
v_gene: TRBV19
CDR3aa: CASISNEKLFF

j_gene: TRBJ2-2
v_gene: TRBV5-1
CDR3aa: CASSPAADTGELFF

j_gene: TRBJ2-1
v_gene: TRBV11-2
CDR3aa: CASRDGQGHNEQFF

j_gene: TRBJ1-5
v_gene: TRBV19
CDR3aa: CASSSGTGTYQPQHF

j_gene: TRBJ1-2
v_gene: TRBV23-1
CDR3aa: CASSQSISGQGLDGYTF

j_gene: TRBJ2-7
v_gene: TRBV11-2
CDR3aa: CASSAKATGVYEQYF

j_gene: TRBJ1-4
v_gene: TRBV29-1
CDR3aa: CSVALGQINEKLFF

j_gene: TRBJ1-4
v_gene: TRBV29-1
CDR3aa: CSVGGINNEKLFF

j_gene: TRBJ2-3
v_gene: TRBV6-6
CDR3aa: CANNKQRGTQYF

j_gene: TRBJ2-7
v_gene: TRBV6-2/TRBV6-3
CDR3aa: CASSYRASGSYEQYF

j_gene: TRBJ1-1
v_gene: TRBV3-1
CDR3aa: CASSQEFTEAFF

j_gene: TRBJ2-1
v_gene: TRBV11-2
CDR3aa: CASSLSDEQFF

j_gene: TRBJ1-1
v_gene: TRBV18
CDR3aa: CASSPTMSTEAFF

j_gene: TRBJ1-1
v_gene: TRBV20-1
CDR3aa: CSARGWGTEAFF

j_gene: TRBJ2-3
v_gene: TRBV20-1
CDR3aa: CSADPPLAHTDTQYF

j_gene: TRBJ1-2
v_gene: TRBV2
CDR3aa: CASNREDGYTF

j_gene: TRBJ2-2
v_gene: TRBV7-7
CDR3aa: CASSSTGYIGELFF

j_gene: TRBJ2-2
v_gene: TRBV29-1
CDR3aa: CSVFGSTGELFF

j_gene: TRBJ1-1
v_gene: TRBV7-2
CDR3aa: CASSFNVGDETEAFF

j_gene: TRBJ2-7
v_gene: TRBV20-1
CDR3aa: CSARGTSGSEQYF

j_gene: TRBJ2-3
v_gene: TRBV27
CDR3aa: CASANRDQSTDTQYF

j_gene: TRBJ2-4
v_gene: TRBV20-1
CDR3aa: CSARDGLAAAKNIQYF